These 3 T cell receptor beta chains came from one sample sequenced in a study of blood T cells in healthy people across ages (dated by TCRdb to the mid-2010s). To prepare the library, 5' RACE was applied. The instrument was an Illumina HiSeq 2500. A second about 7 to 12 cycle PCR used a sample-barcoded 5' primer and a J-beta primer mix. The public reads were reprocessed in TCRdb via fastp at Q25 and MiXCR, keeping in-frame beta chains. Each CDR3 protein appears once, grouped with its most common genes and DNA. For this sample there are about 1.6 million distinct CDR3 sequences; 30% to 40% appear just once. The ten largest clones take up around 10% of the sample. The sequenced material came from blood. These receptors were obtained from a woman between 25 and 40 years old in good health.

The rearrangement uses TRBV10-3 and TRBJ2-5, with TRBD2 matching 13 bases. V shed 2 bases, J shed 5 bases, and the junction held 5 bases outside the gene matches. Germline V gene data show CDR1 as ENHRY and CDR2 as SYGVKD. The CDR3 runs 16 residues. The CDR3 loop is CAISETSGGARETQYF. The CDR3 region has the DNA TGTGCCATCAGTGAGACTAGCGGGGGGGCCCGTGAGACCCAGTACTTC.

This clonotype was seen only a few times. One end of the junction is discordant with germline, which a read error may explain. V usage is TRBV4-2 and J usage is TRBJ1-5; D unclear. The germline V gene encodes CDR1 LGHNA and CDR2 YNFKEQ. CDR3 size: 15 residues. As DNA, the CDR3 is TGTGCCAGCAGCCAAGCTCAGAATAGCAATCAGCTCCAGCATTTT. This gives the protein CASSQAQNSNQLQHF.

This clonotype was seen a handful of times. J is TRBJ2-1 and V is TRBV29-1; D call uncertain. This CDR3 is built from 12 residues. Looked up from germline, CDR1 is SQVTM and CDR2 is ANQGSEA. Trimming removed 0 bases from V and 6 bases from J, with 6 bases in between. CDR3 protein: CSVEDRANEQFF. CDR3 coding DNA: TGCAGCGTTGAAGATCGCGCCAATGAGCAGTTCTTC.